This T cell receptor beta chain was observed in a study of Ad26.COV2.S vaccination and SARS-CoV-2 variants (dated by TCRdb to the early 2020s). At the level of the whole study: Donors in the vaccine arm were drawn from COV1001, a phase I-IIa trial of Ad26.COV2.S in healthy adults that was multicentre, randomized, double-blind and placebo-controlled. Ad26.COV2.S was administered intramuscularly at a dose of 5x10^10 or 1x10^11 viral particles, either as one shot or as two shots given 56 days apart. TCRbeta repertoire sequencing served as the tool for gauging how specific and how broad the SARS-CoV-2-reactive T cell receptors were following Ad26.COV2.S vaccination. A total of some 30 samples were included in the TCR-sequenced set, comprising around 19 Ad26.COV2.S vaccine recipients, 5 placebo recipients and 8 SARS-CoV-2 convalescent individuals. Trial participants were randomized into five groups of five: low-dose or high-dose Ad26.COV2.S given once or twice, or placebo on both occasions. Investigators remained blinded to trial group allocation during experiments and outcome assessment. Here is what the overall study found, with its caveats: Vaccine and placebo recipients had similar non-spike TCR breadth, a finding consistent with the vaccine containing only spike. Comparing responses between vaccine doses or regimens was not something the study was powered to do. After vaccination, substantial breadth of spike-specific CD8+ and CD4+ T cell responses was reported. Higher spike-specific TCR breadth was observed in Ad26.COV2.S recipients than in placebo recipients (P = 0.0014). According to the authors, total T cell responses may have been underestimated by the TCR breadth and depth analyses.

Inclusive of the bounding cysteine and phenylalanine, the CDR3 is 10 residues long. The sequence is cut down to CDR3 DNA, 30 bases in frame from base 1. V loses 5 bases of germline sequence and J loses 11 bases, and the interval between the two ends is 10 bases. In light of the paper, this sample's treatment or condition label describes: roughly 19 received Ad26.COV2.S at low or high dose, single or two shots; 5 received placebo; per-sample allocation not given. For vaccine and placebo recipients, repertoires were sequenced using samples collected on day 63 after the first injection. In Cohort 1b, more than 20 adults aged 18-55 years were enrolled at a single site in Boston, USA, between 29 July and 7 August 2020. As a vaccine, Ad26.COV2.S was a replication-incompetent adenovirus type 26 vector that expressed a prefusion-stabilized SARS-CoV-2 spike protein derived from the original Wuhan strain.

TCRbeta CDR3 regions were sequenced with the immunoSEQ Assay. After extraction, genomic DNA underwent amplification by bias-controlled multiplex PCR, followed by high-throughput sequencing. From the authors' description of their analysis: To quantify the absolute abundance of every unique TCRbeta CDR3 region, sequences were collapsed and filtered. T cell fraction was estimated by normalization of TCRbeta template counts to usable DNA, with usable DNA being measured through amplification of reference genes present in all nucleated cells. Repertoire TCRs were annotated as SARS-CoV-2-specific by exact matching of V gene, CDR3 amino acid sequence and J gene to a known reactive TCR set. MIRA supplied the reference SARS-CoV-2 TCR set, which was filtered for enrichment in COVID-19-positive ImmuneCODE repertoires so that public or cross-reactive TCRs were removed. Using the MIRA antigens, annotated TCRs were further analysed by specific ORF or by position within an ORF. Depth was the summed frequency of annotated unique rearrangements, while breadth was defined as annotated unique rearrangements over total unique productive rearrangements. Group comparisons of TCR breadth used two-sided Wilcoxon rank-sum tests. Here the immuneACCESS table is served through TCRdb, limited to in-frame sequences with V and J called. Missing clones are a known gap in these copies; in checked studies unresolved V genes cover under half, and the rest lacks a known reason. V and J calls plus clone size are reproduced from that table; the DNA served to infer D and trimming. The sample yields 450,000 to 550,000 clones; around 89% were counted once. 1.7% of the sample goes to the ten largest clones.

With respect to this clone: This receptor's antigen is unknown. The input lacks base qualities; no much larger clone sits a single base away.

This sample comprised peripheral blood, obtained in a trial of Ad26.COV2.S vaccine versus placebo. The receptor was derived from a person between 18 and 65 years old who received the Ad26.COV2.S COVID-19 vaccine or a placebo. The V and J genes are TRBV23-1 and TRBJ2-7; a weak D assignment points to TRBD2 (5 bases agree). TRBV23-1 is given ORF status, its function remaining uncertain. The sequence in DNA is TGCGCCAGCAGTTCCAACGGGAAGTACTTC. This encodes CASSSNGKYF.